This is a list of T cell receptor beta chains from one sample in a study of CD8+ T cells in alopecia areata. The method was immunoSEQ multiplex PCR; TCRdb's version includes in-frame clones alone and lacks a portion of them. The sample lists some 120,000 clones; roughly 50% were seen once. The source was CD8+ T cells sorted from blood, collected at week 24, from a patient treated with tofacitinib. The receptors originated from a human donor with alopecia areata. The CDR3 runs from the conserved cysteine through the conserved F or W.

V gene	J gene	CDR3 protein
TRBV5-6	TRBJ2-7	CASSLVTVEQYF
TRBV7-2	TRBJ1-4	CASSLVNEKLFF
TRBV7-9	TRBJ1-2	CASSFFPQGQYGYTF
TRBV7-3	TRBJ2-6	CASRHQGHSGANVLTF
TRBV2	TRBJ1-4	CASSDLGAGEKLFF
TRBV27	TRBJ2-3	CASLPQRGGTDTQYF
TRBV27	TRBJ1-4	CASSSGENEKLFF
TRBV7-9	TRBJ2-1	CASSLGGEAEQFF
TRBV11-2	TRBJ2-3	CASSSWAADTQYF
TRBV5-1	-	CASSFGTGTYEQYF
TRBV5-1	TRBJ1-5	CASSRFPAANQPQHF
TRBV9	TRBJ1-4	CASSADTGTGLEKLFF
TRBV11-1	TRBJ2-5	CASSLGAGTYQETQYF
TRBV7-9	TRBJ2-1	CASSPLAGGHNEQFF
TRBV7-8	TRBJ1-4	CASSLTWGANEKLFF
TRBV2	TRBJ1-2	CASSPGTGHYGYTF
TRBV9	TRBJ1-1	CASSGTDLEAFF
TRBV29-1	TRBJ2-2	CSAWTNTGELFF
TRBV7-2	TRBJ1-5	CASSLSQVYSNQPQHF
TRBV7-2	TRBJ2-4	CASSFEPQGAAKNIQYF
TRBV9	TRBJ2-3	CASSDQRSTDTQYF
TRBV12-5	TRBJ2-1	CASGLHFKADEQFF
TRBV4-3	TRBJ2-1	CASSQDLDSNYNEQFF
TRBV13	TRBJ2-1	CASSLGGQGFYNEQFF
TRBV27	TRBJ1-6	CASSFSGQGMGYNSPLHF
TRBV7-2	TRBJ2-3	CASRPRLAGGPDTQYF